One and the same sample provided the 24 T cell receptor beta chains below, sequenced in a study of shared clonotypes between healthy human individuals. Sequencing was performed with immunoSEQ multiplex PCR; in TCRdb, only in-frame clones are kept and a portion is missing. This table has just over 2,000,000 clones, over 85% appearing once. The source material was naive CD4+ T cells sorted from blood. Subset specified: CD45RA+ positively selected. These receptors came from a man aged 18 to 29 in good health.

This chain connects TRBV4-1 to TRBJ2-5, with TRBD2 identical over 7 bases. Losses at the gene ends were 1 base for V and 5 bases for J; bases not matched to a gene: 7. The CDR3 runs 15 residues. CDR1 and CDR2 from the germline V gene are MGHRA and YSYEKL. As DNA, the CDR3 is TGCGCCAGCAGCCAAGTGGCGCGGGGGATCGAGACCCAGTACTTC. Its protein is CASSQVARGIETQYF.

This clone came up once. The chain couples TRBV10-2 to TRBJ2-1; D uncertain. Deletions cut 2 bases from V and 7 bases from J, with 6 bases between. Germline-derived CDR1 and CDR2 are WSHSY and SAAADI. This CDR3 comprises 12 residues. The chain's CDR3 is CASSEPRNEQFF. Here the CDR3 DNA reads TGCGCCAGCAGTGAGCCAAGGAATGAGCAGTTCTTC.

The CDR3 DNA sequence: TGTGCCAGCAGTTTACAGCGGGGGCCGTTAGTGGATACGCAGTATTTT. Amino acid sequence: CASSLQRGPLVDTQYF. The chain carries TRBV2 and TRBJ2-3; 8 bases are shared with TRBD2. V trimming: 5 bases; J trimming: 6 bases; junction bases outside the gene matches: 13. This CDR3 region has 16 residues. The germline V gene has CDR1 SNHLY and CDR2 FYNNEI.

The chain joins TRBV9 to TRBJ2-2, with D possibly being TRBD2 (5 bases). Trimming left V 0 bases short and J 7 bases short, with 7 bases between. Germline V lookup: CDR1 SGDLS, CDR2 YYNGEE. The CDR3 is made up of 13 amino acids. The CDR3: CASSVDAGGELFF. CDR3 in DNA: TGTGCCAGCAGCGTAGACGCGGGCGGGGAGCTGTTTTTT.

The rearrangement joins TRBV18 to TRBJ2-5; the D gene is possibly TRBD2 (6 bases). V shed 4 bases and J shed 4 bases, with 10 bases lying between them. The CDR3 spans 13 residues. The V gene's germline CDR1 is KGHSH and CDR2 LQKENI. CDR3 DNA: TGTGCCAGCTCACTTTTGGAGGGAGAGACCCAGTACTTC. This gives the protein CASSLLEGETQYF. Drawing the rest from reference TRBV18 and TRBJ2-5, the complete variable domain is NAGVMQNPRHLVRRRGQEARLRCSPMKGHSHVYWYRQLPEEGLKFMVYLQKENIIDESGMPKERFSAEFPKEGPSILRIQQVVRGDSAAYFCASSLLEGETQYFGPGTRLLVL.

This clone was recorded only once. The V call is TRBV2, the J call TRBJ1-4; D is possibly TRBD1 (5 bases). The germline V gene encodes CDR1 SNHLY and CDR2 FYNNEI. The ends were cut back, 2 bases at V and 4 bases at J, with 14 bases in the middle. The CDR3 has 16 amino acids. The CDR3 DNA sequence: TGTGCCAGCAGTGAAAGGTCAGGGAAGGTTAATGAAAAACTGTTTTTT. Its translation: CASSERSGKVNEKLFF.

The V and J genes are TRBV2 and TRBJ1-2, with 7 positions matching TRBD1. This CDR3 spans 15 amino acids. Germline lookup yields CDR1 SNHLY and CDR2 FYNNEI. Losses at the gene ends were 7 bases for V and 4 bases for J; bases not matched to a gene: 12. CDR3 in amino acids: CASKADRAASYGYTF. The CDR3 bases are TGTGCCAGCAAAGCTGACAGGGCCGCTTCCTATGGCTACACCTTC.

CDR3 residues: CASSLYVLGQETQYF. In DNA form, the CDR3 reads TGCGCCAGCAGCTTGTATGTACTAGGGCAAGAGACCCAGTACTTC. The V and J genes are TRBV5-1 and TRBJ2-5; perhaps TRBD2 as D (5 bases). The V end was cut by 1 base, the J end by 2 bases, with 12 bases between. The CDR3 is 15 residues long. Germline CDR1 reads SGHRS; CDR2 reads YFSETQ.

The chain combines TRBV7-3 with TRBJ2-1, with D hard to call. Trimming stripped 5 bases from V and 0 bases from J, with 11 bases between. This CDR3 region has 15 residues. Germline V gives CDR1 SGHTA, CDR2 FQGTGA. The DNA of the CDR3 is TGTGCCAGCAGCCCAAGGCAGAGCTCCTACAATGAGCAGTTCTTC. This translates into CASSPRQSSYNEQFF.

This chain joins TRBV4-1 and TRBJ2-5, with D possibly TRBD2 on 5 matching bases. The CDR3 has 11 amino acids. CDR1 and CDR2 (germline): MGHRA, YSYEKL. The germline V and J ends were trimmed by 8 bases and 3 bases, with 7 bases remaining between them. Here the CDR3 DNA reads TGCGCCAGCTCGGAGGAAGAGACCCAGTACTTC. Translated, it gives CASSEEETQYF.

About this clone: The same CDR3 can be traced to other DNA sequences in this sample. This CDR3 is CASSFPGLYEQYF. CDR3 in DNA: TGTGCCAGCAGTTTTCCGGGCCTCTACGAGCAGTACTTC. The gene calls are TRBV28 and TRBJ2-7; D is ambiguous. CDR1 MDHEN and CDR2 SYDVKM come from the germline V gene. Trimming removed 3 bases at V and 3 bases at J, with 9 bases between. This CDR3 region has 13 residues.

Concerning this clone: The same CDR3 arises from other DNA sequences in this sample as well. The rearrangement links TRBV20-1 to TRBJ2-7; D unresolved. Trimming pared 3 bases from V and 3 bases from J, leaving 6 bases between. Germline V gene lookup returns CDR1 DFQATT and CDR2 SNEGSKA (reference sequence). The CDR3 loop spans 11 amino acids. The CDR3 sequence is CSASGIYEQYF. CDR3 in DNA: TGCAGTGCTAGCGGTATCTACGAGCAGTACTTC.

V usage is TRBV2 and J usage is TRBJ2-7; D is possibly TRBD2 (5 bases). The CDR3 extends over 14 amino acids. Germline V lookup: CDR1 SNHLY, CDR2 FYNNEI. V shed 4 bases and J shed 0 bases, with 10 bases lying between them. The chain's CDR3 is CASSGRGRSYEQYF. The CDR3 DNA reads TGTGCCAGCAGTGGTCGCGGGCGCTCCTACGAGCAGTACTTC.

The V call is TRBV7-2, the J call TRBJ1-2; D is unresolved. The V end was cut by 3 bases, the J end by 1 base, with 6 bases between. The CDR3 extends over 13 amino acids. Germline V gene lookup returns CDR1 SGHTA and CDR2 FQGNSA. CDR3 bases: TGTGCCAGCAGCTTCGGGCTTAACTATGGCTACACCTTC. Translation gives CASSFGLNYGYTF.

The V call is TRBV7-6, the J call TRBJ2-1; D gene unclear. This CDR3 has 11 amino acids. The germline V gene encodes CDR1 SGHVS and CDR2 FNYEAQ. Trimming removed 1 base from V and 10 bases from J, with 5 bases in between. The CDR3 sequence is CASSLEDEQFF. The CDR3 coding sequence is TGTGCCAGCAGCTTAGAGGACGAGCAGTTCTTC.

The chain has TRBV2 and TRBJ2-1; 8 positions match TRBD1. After removal of 6 bases from V and 6 bases from J, the junction contained 13 bases not matched to a gene. This CDR3 spans 16 amino acids. Per the germline V gene, CDR1 is SNHLY and CDR2 is FYNNEI. The CDR3 region is CASRDTRGPRGNEQFF. The CDR3 bases are TGTGCCAGCAGAGATACCAGGGGGCCTAGGGGCAATGAGCAGTTCTTC.

The CDR3 is CASSPPRLAGVETQYF. CDR3 sequence (DNA): TGTGCCAGCAGCCCCCCCAGACTAGCGGGGGTAGAGACCCAGTACTTC. This chain connects TRBV7-2 to TRBJ2-5, with 12 bases identical to TRBD2. There are 16 residues in the CDR3. J gave up 4 bases and V 5 bases, and 8 bases lay outside the gene matches. Germline V CDR1 and CDR2: SGHTA, FQGNSA.

This chain uses TRBV2 with TRBJ1-5, with D perhaps TRBD1 (6 bases). Germline CDR1 reads SNHLY; CDR2 reads FYNNEI. The CDR3 extends over 15 amino acids. V lost 6 bases and J lost 4, with 16 bases in between. CDR3 in amino acids: CASRGGRGPNQPQHF. The CDR3 nucleotides are TGTGCCAGCAGGGGGGGCAGAGGGCCTAATCAGCCCCAGCATTTT.

The V gene is TRBV5-1, the J gene TRBJ2-2; a possible D gene is TRBD2 (6 bases). This CDR3 is 17 amino acids long. Trimming stripped 1 base from V and 4 bases from J, with 17 bases between. Looked up from germline, CDR1 is SGHRS and CDR2 is YFSETQ. DNA of the CDR3: TGCGCCAGCAGCTTGAGCGCCTCGGGACTTGGCACCGGGGAGCTGTTTTTT. It specifies CASSLSASGLGTGELFF.

The chain uses TRBV11-3 and TRBJ2-2, with D possibly being TRBD1 (6 bases). This CDR3 has 14 residues. The V gene lost 2 bases and the J gene lost 7 bases, with 11 bases spanning the gap. Germline V CDR1 and CDR2: SGHNT, YENEEA. Written as DNA, the CDR3 is TGTGCCAGCAGCTTATATCCAGGGGTCGGGGAGCTGTTTTTT. Residues: CASSLYPGVGELFF.

This chain links TRBV5-1 with TRBJ2-5; tentatively, D is TRBD1 (7 bases). The CDR3 extends over 15 amino acids. Trimming pared 4 bases from V and 2 bases from J, leaving 15 bases between. The V gene's germline CDR1 is SGHRS and CDR2 YFSETQ. This chain's CDR3 is CASSLNRGGQETQYF. The CDR3 DNA reads TGCGCCAGCAGCCTAAACAGGGGAGGTCAAGAGACCCAGTACTTC.

The J gene is TRBJ1-6, the V gene TRBV25-1; D call uncertain. This CDR3 comprises 16 residues. The germline CDR1 and CDR2 sequences are MGHDK and SYGVNS. Trimming removed 1 base at V and 6 bases at J, with 13 bases between. CDR3 in amino acids: CASSESLAGTNSPLHF. CDR3 sequence (DNA): TGTGCCAGCAGTGAATCGTTGGCAGGTACTAATTCACCCCTCCACTTT.

The chain links TRBV29-1 to TRBJ2-5; TRBD1 matches at 10 bases. Losses at the gene ends were 7 bases for V and 3 bases for J; bases not matched to a gene: 5. Per the germline V gene, CDR1 is SQVTM and CDR2 is ANQGSEA. CDR3 size: 13 residues. The CDR3 spells CSAWDRGKETQYF. DNA of the CDR3: TGCAGCGCCTGGGACAGGGGCAAAGAGACCCAGTACTTC.

The chain has TRBV29-1 and TRBJ2-1; 9 nucleotides line up with TRBD1. Per germline, CDR1 SQVTM and CDR2 ANQGSEA. The CDR3 totals 16 residues. The J segment lost 2 bases and the V segment lost 8 bases, leaving 13 bases of the junction unmatched. CDR3: CSLLTGGPNPYNEQFF. In DNA, the CDR3 is TGCAGCCTCCTCACAGGGGGCCCTAACCCCTACAATGAGCAGTTCTTC.